These T cell receptor beta chains were read from a single sample in a study of post-analysis software for immune sequencing data. MiXCR, applied by TCRdb to the PCR reads, yields one record per CDR3 protein. Among around 200,000 distinct CDR3 sequences listed, roughly 30% were seen once. Sequences were obtained from blood. The source of these receptors is a girl aged 2-17 years with multiple sclerosis. Each CDR3 is given with its conserved first and last residue. Fields, in order: CDR3 DNA, CDR3 protein, J gene, clone size, V gene, D gene. A D gene is named only where the DNA matches it firmly. Clone size is not always given. Where it is, it says once, few, many or a class for expanded clones.

DNA: TGTGCCAGCAGCCCAGTTGGAAGGACTAACTATGGCTACACCTTC
CDR3: CASSPVGRTNYGYTF
J: TRBJ1-2
size: NA
V: TRBV7-9
D: NA

DNA: TGTGCCAGCAGCCCTCAAAGGGTGAACACTGAAGCTTTCTTT
CDR3: CASSPQRVNTEAFF
J: TRBJ1-1
size: few
V: TRBV28
D: NA

DNA: TGTGCCAGCTCACCAGGGGACTCGCGGGGCTACACCTTC
CDR3: CASSPGDSRGYTF
J: TRBJ1-2
size: NA
V: TRBV18
D: NA

DNA: TGCAGTGCTAGAAATCAGGGGGGCACCGGGGAGCTGTTTTTT
CDR3: CSARNQGGTGELFF
J: TRBJ2-2
size: NA
V: TRBV20-1
D: NA

DNA: TGTGCCAGCTCACCGGGACTGGTCTTCGAGCAGTACTTC
CDR3: CASSPGLVFEQYF
J: TRBJ2-7
size: NA
V: TRBV18
D: NA

DNA: TGCGCCAGCAGCTTGGCCGGCGGGGGGCAAGAGGCCCAGTACTTC
CDR3: CASSLAGGGQEAQYF
J: TRBJ2-5
size: NA
V: TRBV5-1
D: TRBD2

DNA: TGCGCCAGCAGCCCGCCTGGGACTCGCTATGGCTACACCTTC
CDR3: CASSPPGTRYGYTF
J: TRBJ1-2
size: many
V: TRBV4-1
D: NA

DNA: TGTGCCAGCAGTGAAGCCGGGACAGGTAATCCCTACGAGCAGTACTTC
CDR3: CASSEAGTGNPYEQYF
J: TRBJ2-7
size: many
V: TRBV6-1
D: TRBD1

DNA: TGTGCCGGCAGGTGGGGCGGAACAGATACGCAGTATTTT
CDR3: CAGRWGGTDTQYF
J: TRBJ2-3
size: NA
V: TRBV28
D: NA

DNA: TGTGCCAGCAGCTCCGGCGGACAGGGGAACTATGGCTACACCTTC
CDR3: CASSSGGQGNYGYTF
J: TRBJ1-2
size: NA
V: TRBV7-9
D: TRBD1

DNA: TGTGCCAGCAGTTTTTGGGACTTGAACTACGAGCAGTACTTC
CDR3: CASSFWDLNYEQYF
J: TRBJ2-7
size: NA
V: TRBV6-1
D: NA

DNA: TGTGCCAGCAGCCAAGGCCTTAGCGGGTACAATGAGCAGTTCTTC
CDR3: CASSQGLSGYNEQFF
J: TRBJ2-1
size: many
V: TRBV4-2
D: TRBD2

DNA: TGTGCCAGCAGCCCAGCAAATGAGCAGTTCTTC
CDR3: CASSPANEQFF
J: TRBJ2-1
size: NA
V: TRBV7-8
D: NA

DNA: TGTGCCAGCAGCTTTGAGACTAGCGGGGGTTCCGAGCAGTACTTC
CDR3: CASSFETSGGSEQYF
J: TRBJ2-7
size: many
V: TRBV7-9
D: TRBD2

DNA: TGTGCCAGCAGACACGGAGGACAGGGGAATACTGAAGCTTTCTTT
CDR3: CASRHGGQGNTEAFF
J: TRBJ1-1
size: NA
V: TRBV3-1
D: TRBD1

DNA: TGTGCCAGCAGCTTGGGAGCCGGGCTCTACGAGCAGTACTTC
CDR3: CASSLGAGLYEQYF
J: TRBJ2-7
size: many
V: TRBV5-5
D: NA

DNA: TGCAGTGCCGGGACTCCCGCCTCCTACGAGCAGTACTTC
CDR3: CSAGTPASYEQYF
J: TRBJ2-7
size: many
V: TRBV20-1
D: NA

DNA: TGTGCCAGCAGTTTGGGACAGTCAAAGTACACTGAAGCTTTCTTT
CDR3: CASSLGQSKYTEAFF
J: TRBJ1-1
size: NA
V: TRBV12-3/TRBV12-4
D: TRBD1

DNA: TGCGCCAGCAGCTTGGCGCGGGTAGGGCCTCAGTCTGGGGCCAACGTCCTGACTTTC
CDR3: CASSLARVGPQSGANVLTF
J: TRBJ2-6
size: NA
V: TRBV5-1
D: NA

DNA: TGTGCCTGGAGTAGACAGGGTTCCTCCTATGGCTACACCTTC
CDR3: CAWSRQGSSYGYTF
J: TRBJ1-2
size: NA
V: TRBV30
D: TRBD1

DNA: TGTGCCAGCAGCCCGCGCCCCCAAGAGACCCAGTACTTC
CDR3: CASSPRPQETQYF
J: TRBJ2-5
size: NA
V: TRBV12-3/TRBV12-4
D: NA

DNA: TGTGCCAGCAGCTTAGCAGGGACTAGGGGTAATGAGCAGTTCTTC
CDR3: CASSLAGTRGNEQFF
J: TRBJ2-1
size: many
V: TRBV7-6
D: TRBD2

DNA: TGTGCCAGCAGTTTCCTCTACGAGCAGTACTTC
CDR3: CASSFLYEQYF
J: TRBJ2-7
size: many
V: TRBV6-5
D: NA

DNA: TGCGCCAGCAGCCCCGGGGGGACCAACTACGAGCAGTACTTC
CDR3: CASSPGGTNYEQYF
J: TRBJ2-7
size: many
V: TRBV5-1
D: TRBD2

DNA: TGTGCCAGCAGTTTTGGGACGGCGAACACTGAAGCTTTCTTT
CDR3: CASSFGTANTEAFF
J: TRBJ1-1
size: NA
V: TRBV12-3/TRBV12-4
D: NA

DNA: TGCAGTGCTAGAGATCCGGTCTTAATACTAGCCAATGAGCAGTACTTC
CDR3: CSARDPVLILANEQYF
J: TRBJ2-7
size: NA
V: TRBV20-1
D: NA

DNA: TGTGCCAGCAGTTGGGACAGTATGTTGGCTTTCTTT
CDR3: CASSWDSMLAFF
J: TRBJ1-1
size: many
V: TRBV12-3/TRBV12-4
D: TRBD1

DNA: TGTGCCAGCAGCTGGCAATCCTACAATGAGCAGTTCTTC
CDR3: CASSWQSYNEQFF
J: TRBJ2-1
size: many
V: TRBV7-2
D: NA

DNA: TGTGCCAGCAGCTCACGACCGGGGACAGGGTTTAGGAACACTGAAGCTTTCTTT
CDR3: CASSSRPGTGFRNTEAFF
J: TRBJ1-1
size: NA
V: TRBV7-8
D: TRBD1

DNA: TGCGCCAGCAGCTTGGTGGACGGAAAGAACACTGAAGCTTTCTTT
CDR3: CASSLVDGKNTEAFF
J: TRBJ1-1
size: NA
V: TRBV5-1
D: NA

DNA: TGCGCCAGCAGGGACCAACTAGCCAAAAACATTCAGTACTTC
CDR3: CASRDQLAKNIQYF
J: TRBJ2-4
size: NA
V: TRBV5-1
D: NA

DNA: TGTGCCACCAGTGAGACGACGGCTAACTATGGCTACACCTTC
CDR3: CATSETTANYGYTF
J: TRBJ1-2
size: many
V: TRBV24-1
D: NA

DNA: TGTGCCAGCAGCCCTGACATACCTCCCTACAATGAGCAGTTCTTC
CDR3: CASSPDIPPYNEQFF
J: TRBJ2-1
size: many
V: TRBV7-2
D: NA

DNA: TGTACCAGCAGGCCCGGGACCACCACCGGGGAGCTGTTTTTT
CDR3: CTSRPGTTTGELFF
J: TRBJ2-2
size: NA
V: TRBV6-5
D: NA

DNA: TGTGCCAGCGGCTTCTACAATGAGCAGTTCTTC
CDR3: CASGFYNEQFF
J: TRBJ2-1
size: NA
V: TRBV14
D: NA

DNA: TGTGCCAGCAGCTTAGTTCTGGGTTCCTACGAGCAGTACTTC
CDR3: CASSLVLGSYEQYF
J: TRBJ2-7
size: many
V: TRBV11-2
D: NA

DNA: TGCAGCGTTTATCCGTCTGGATCGAACACTGAAGCTTTCTTT
CDR3: CSVYPSGSNTEAFF
J: TRBJ1-1
size: few
V: TRBV29-1
D: NA

DNA: TGCAGGGCTAGAGCGGGGGTGGAGACCCAGTACTTC
CDR3: CRARAGVETQYF
J: TRBJ2-5
size: NA
V: TRBV20-1
D: TRBD2

DNA: TGCGCCAGCAGCGCGACAGGGGAAGCTTTCTTT
CDR3: CASSATGEAFF
J: TRBJ1-1
size: NA
V: TRBV5-1
D: TRBD1

DNA: TGTGCCAGCAGTCCCGGGACAGGGCTCATGAACACTGAAGCTTTCTTT
CDR3: CASSPGTGLMNTEAFF
J: TRBJ1-1
size: NA
V: TRBV28
D: TRBD1

DNA: TGTGCCAGCTCACCCGGACAGGGGGGCAATCAGCCCCAGCATTTT
CDR3: CASSPGQGGNQPQHF
J: TRBJ1-5
size: few
V: TRBV18
D: TRBD1

DNA: TGCGCCAGCAGCTTGGGCACAGGTATGAACACTGAAGCTTTCTTT
CDR3: CASSLGTGMNTEAFF
J: TRBJ1-1
size: few
V: TRBV5-1
D: NA

DNA: TGCGCCAGCAGGGCGAGAGAGATGTCGAACACCGGGGAGCTGTTTTTT
CDR3: CASRAREMSNTGELFF
J: TRBJ2-2
size: NA
V: TRBV5-1
D: NA

DNA: TGTGCCAGCAGTTCATCCGGGACAGGGGGCGGACGCAATGAGCAGTTCTTC
CDR3: CASSSSGTGGGRNEQFF
J: TRBJ2-1
size: NA
V: TRBV28
D: TRBD1

DNA: TGCAGTGCTAGTCACGCCCAGTCCTTCGCCCAGCATTTT
CDR3: CSASHAQSFAQHF
J: TRBJ1-5
size: NA
V: TRBV20-1
D: NA

DNA: TGTGCCAGCAGTTTAGTGTCGGGTGTTGAGTCACCCCTCCACTTT
CDR3: CASSLVSGVESPLHF
J: TRBJ1-6
size: few
V: TRBV12-3/TRBV12-4
D: NA